These 24 T cell receptor beta chains came from one sample sequenced in a study of blood T cell repertoires in COVID-19. Only in-frame clones appear in the TCRdb table, and some are missing; sequencing was by immunoSEQ multiplex PCR. The sample contains hundreds of thousands of clones, 80% to 95% of which appear only once. Sequencing was carried out using peripheral blood. Receptor source: a man in his 60s with COVID-19, enrolled during active disease.

The CDR3, as DNA: TGTGCCAGCAGCGTGGACAGGGATCCACCCCTCCACTTT. Protein product: CASSVDRDPPLHF. This chain joins TRBV9 and TRBJ1-6; 8 bases are a match to TRBD1. The germline V gene encodes CDR1 SGDLS and CDR2 YYNGEE. Trimming cost V 2 bases and J 11 bases; bases outside gene matches: 3. The CDR3 loop spans 13 amino acids.

The V call is TRBV5-1, the J call TRBJ2-5, with D tentatively TRBD1 (6 bases). The V end lost 4 bases, the J end lost 0 bases, and 13 bases lay between the germline ends. The germline gives CDR1 SGHRS, CDR2 YFSETQ. This CDR3 region has 15 residues. The CDR3 bases are TGCGCCAGCAGCCTCTCCGGGACACACCAAGAGACCCAGTACTTC. It encodes CASSLSGTHQETQYF.

The chain carries TRBV11-2 and TRBJ2-7, with D possibly matching TRBD1 (6 bases). V lost 5 bases, J lost 5 bases, and 16 bases lay in between. Per germline, CDR1 SGHAT and CDR2 FQNNGV. The CDR3 sequence is 14 residues long. The CDR3 protein is CASSQTGTRNEQYF. CDR3 bases: TGTGCCAGCAGCCAGACCGGGACAAGAAACGAGCAGTACTTC.

The chain has TRBV19 and TRBJ1-5; D unclear. Germline V gene sequence: CDR1 LNHDA, CDR2 SQIVND (reference sequence). V was pared by 2 bases and J by 0 bases, with 8 bases between. The CDR3 contains 15 residues. The CDR3 region has the DNA TGTGCCAGTAGTATAAACAGCTATAGCAATCAGCCCCAGCATTTT. It translates to CASSINSYSNQPQHF. Full variable domain (remainder filled in from reference TRBV19 and TRBJ1-5): DGGITQSPKYLFRKEGQNVTLSCEQNLNHDAMYWYRQDPGQGLRLIYYSQIVNDFQKGDIAEGYSVSREKKESFPLTVTSAQKNPTAFYLCASSINSYSNQPQHFGDGTRLSIL.

The rearrangement joins TRBV2 to TRBJ1-5; TRBD1 matches 7 bases. Germline trimming cut 4 bases from V and 0 bases from J; bases unmatched to any gene: 6. The CDR3 sequence is 16 residues long. Germline loops: CDR1 SNHLY, CDR2 FYNNEI. In DNA, the CDR3 is TGTGCCAGCAGTGGACAGGGATCGTATAGCAATCAGCCCCAGCATTTT. Its protein is CASSGQGSYSNQPQHF.

The chain links TRBV19 to TRBJ1-6; D call uncertain. The germline V and J ends were trimmed by 5 bases and 7 bases, with 15 bases remaining between them. Germline CDR1 is LNHDA and CDR2 is SQIVND (reference sequence). This CDR3 region has 15 residues. The CDR3 sequence is CASSAAAGGNSPLHF. The CDR3 DNA sequence: TGTGCCAGTAGTGCAGCGGCGGGTGGCAATTCACCCCTCCACTTT.

J is TRBJ1-1 and V is TRBV2; tentative D call: TRBD1 (5 bases). Deletions cut 2 bases from V and 1 base from J, with 11 bases between. This CDR3 has 15 residues. CDR1 and CDR2 (germline): SNHLY, FYNNEI. The CDR3 nucleotides are TGTGCCAGCAGTGAACAAGGGGAAGGGAACACTGAAGCTTTCTTT. It translates to CASSEQGEGNTEAFF.

This chain connects TRBV27 to TRBJ2-7, with D hard to call. V lost 6 bases and J 0 bases, leaving 12 bases between the germline ends. Per germline, CDR1 MNHEY and CDR2 SMNVEV (reference sequence). The length of the CDR3 is 14 residues. CDR3 residues: CASRRLTGSYEQYF. DNA for the CDR3: TGTGCCAGCAGGCGCCTAACTGGCTCCTACGAGCAGTACTTC.

The chain employs TRBV11-2 and TRBJ2-2; 10 bases match TRBD1. Germline CDR1 is SGHAT and CDR2 is FQNNGV. The CDR3 covers 16 residues. J was trimmed by 3 bases and V by 6 bases; bases with no gene match: 7. The CDR3 spells CASRLRQGADTGELFF. CDR3 sequence (DNA): TGTGCCAGCAGATTACGACAGGGGGCTGACACCGGGGAGCTGTTTTTT.

The chain is built from TRBV7-2 and TRBJ1-1, with D perhaps TRBD1 (5 bases). The V end was cut by 1 base, the J end by 1 base, with 10 bases between. This CDR3 is built from 15 residues. Germline V gene data show CDR1 as SGHTA and CDR2 as FQGNSA. The DNA of the CDR3 is TGTGCCAGCAGCTTAGATCCCCAGGGGAACACTGAAGCTTTCTTT. This codes for CASSLDPQGNTEAFF.

This sequence joins TRBV4-1 and TRBJ2-1; the match to TRBD1 covers 8 bases. The CDR3 has 16 amino acids. Germline V gene sequence: CDR1 MGHRA, CDR2 YSYEKL. J was trimmed by 5 bases and V by 1 base; bases with no gene match: 7. CDR3 region: CASSQGDGQGNNEQFF. The CDR3 bases are TGCGCCAGCAGCCAAGGGGACGGACAGGGAAACAATGAGCAGTTCTTC.

The chain employs TRBV20-1 and TRBJ1-1; 8 nucleotides agree with TRBD1. V trimming: 5 bases; J trimming: 0 bases; junction bases outside the gene matches: 8. This CDR3 is built from 15 residues. Germline CDR1 is DFQATT and CDR2 is SNEGSKA (reference sequence). CDR3 DNA: TGCAGTGCTCGTGGACAGGGCGGCATGAACACTGAAGCTTTCTTT. The encoded protein is CSARGQGGMNTEAFF.

The genes are TRBV9 and TRBJ2-2, with a possible D match to TRBD1 (5 bases). V was trimmed by 0 bases and J by 4 bases, leaving 13 bases between them. Germline V lookup: CDR1 SGDLS, CDR2 YYNGEE. This CDR3 contains 16 residues. CDR3 sequence reads: CASSVDEGARTGELFF. CDR3 sequence (DNA): TGTGCCAGCAGCGTAGACGAAGGGGCGCGCACCGGGGAGCTGTTTTTT.

The gene calls are TRBV7-9 and TRBJ1-3; 10 nucleotides match TRBD1. V trimming: 5 bases; J trimming: 4 bases; junction bases outside the gene matches: 5. Germline V CDR1 and CDR2: SEHNR, FQNEAQ (reference sequence). This CDR3 has 15 amino acids. The CDR3 DNA reads TGTGCCAGCAGCCGGGGGACAGGGGCCGGAAACACCATATATTTT. Residues: CASSRGTGAGNTIYF. Looking up the rest from reference TRBV7-9 and TRBJ1-3 gives the full variable domain: DTGVSQNPRHKITKRGQNVTFRCDPISEHNRLYWYRQTLGQGPEFLTYFQNEAQLEKSRLLSDRFSAERPKGSFSTLEIQRTEQGDSAMYLCASSRGTGAGNTIYFGEGSWLTVV.

The V and J genes are TRBV19 and TRBJ2-2; D might be TRBD2 (6 bases). In germline, CDR1 is LNHDA, CDR2 SQIVND (reference sequence). Trimming pared 0 bases from V and 4 bases from J, leaving 15 bases between. This CDR3 spans 17 amino acids. The CDR3 sequence: CASSIDRPRGSTGELFF. The CDR3 bases are TGTGCCAGTAGTATAGATAGGCCCCGGGGGAGCACCGGGGAGCTGTTTTTT.

This chain uses TRBV18 with TRBJ1-2; 9 bases fit TRBD1. Per germline, CDR1 KGHSH and CDR2 LQKENI. The ends lost 3 bases at V and 5 bases at J; junction bases unmatched: 4. This CDR3 region has 14 residues. This CDR3 is CASSPGQGEYGYTF. Written as DNA, the CDR3 is TGTGCCAGCTCACCGGGACAGGGAGAATATGGCTACACCTTC.

The rearrangement uses TRBV19 and TRBJ1-6; TRBD1 agrees at 8 bases. Germline assignment: CDR1 LNHDA and CDR2 SQIVND (reference sequence). The V and J ends lost 8 bases and 9 bases, in that order; junction bases with no gene match: 6. CDR3 length: 13 amino acids. DNA of the CDR3: TGTGCCAGTTCCCGGACAGGGAGTTCACCCCTCCACTTT. Its protein product is CASSRTGSSPLHF.

The gene calls are TRBV10-3 and TRBJ2-1; TRBD2 matches at 11 bases. This CDR3 comprises 14 residues. The V segment lost 8 bases and the J segment 11 bases; nucleotides outside the gene matches: 11. Germline lookup yields CDR1 ENHRY and CDR2 SYGVKD. CDR3 region: CAISLTSGNSKQFF. Written as DNA, the CDR3 is TGTGCCATCTCATTGACTAGCGGGAATAGTAAGCAGTTCTTC.

This rearrangement joins TRBV11-2 to TRBJ2-5; the match to TRBD1 covers 7 bases. Germline assignment: CDR1 SGHAT and CDR2 FQNNGV. CDR3 length: 13 residues. Germline trimming cut 1 base from V and 5 bases from J; bases unmatched to any gene: 1. The CDR3 coding sequence is TGTGCCAGCAGCTTAGGACAGGGTGAGACCCAGTACTTC. Its protein product is CASSLGQGETQYF. The full variable domain, its missing parts supplied by reference TRBV11-2 and TRBJ2-5, is EAGVAQSPRYKIIEKRQSVAFWCNPISGHATLYWYQQILGQGPKLLIQFQNNGVVDDSQLPKDRFSAERLKGVDSTLKIQPAKLEDSAVYLCASSLGQGETQYFGPGTRLLVL.

The chain links TRBV2 to TRBJ2-2; D is unresolved. Per germline, CDR1 SNHLY and CDR2 FYNNEI. V was pared by 7 bases and J by 2 bases, with 14 bases between. The CDR3 has 15 amino acids. The CDR3 loop reads CASKQQLTNTGELFF. Here the CDR3 DNA reads TGTGCCAGCAAACAACAATTGACAAACACCGGGGAGCTGTTTTTT.

The chain carries TRBV5-1 and TRBJ2-1; D perhaps matches TRBD1 (6 bases). This CDR3 comprises 17 residues. CDR1 and CDR2 from the germline V gene are SGHRS and YFSETQ. V was cut by 4 bases and J by 5 bases, with 22 bases left in between. CDR3 coding DNA: TGCGCCAGCAGCGAAGACACCTGGGGGCTTTCTAACAATGAGCAGTTCTTC. As protein: CASSEDTWGLSNNEQFF.

The rearrangement links TRBV7-3 to TRBJ1-1, with a weak D call TRBD1 (5 bases). The CDR3 loop spans 13 amino acids. Germline V lookup: CDR1 SGHTA, CDR2 FQGTGA. Trimming removed 5 bases from V and 1 base from J, with 8 bases in between. The CDR3 sequence: CASSADRNTEAFF. The CDR3 bases are TGTGCCAGCAGCGCCGACAGGAACACTGAAGCTTTCTTT.

The rearrangement links TRBV2 to TRBJ1-5; D call uncertain. V lost 6 bases and J 0 bases, leaving 12 bases between the germline ends. The germline CDR1 and CDR2 sequences are SNHLY and FYNNEI. The CDR3 runs 15 residues. CDR3 sequence: CASSEEGDSNQPQHF. CDR3 nucleotides: TGTGCCAGCAGCGAGGAAGGAGATAGCAATCAGCCCCAGCATTTT.

V and J are TRBV21-1 and TRBJ2-7; the table's TRBD1 call for D was not verified on the DNA. TRBV21-1 is tagged as a pseudogene. The CDR3 is 15 amino acids. The CDR3 DNA sequence: TGTGCCAGCAGCAGCAACACGGGACACGGCCTCGAGCAGTACTTC. This codes for CASSSNTGHGLEQYF.